Following are 3 T cell receptor beta chains from one sample sequenced in a study of identical twins (dated by TCRdb to 2016 to 2017). The library was generated by 5' RACE. Sequencing relied on an Illumina HiSeq 2000. Clones were called with MiXCR by TCRdb after fastp trimmed the public reads at Q25, and only in-frame beta chains were retained. Rows are combined by CDR3 protein, so each entry shows the most common genes and DNA. This sample has 200,000 to 250,000 distinct CDR3 sequences in its table, and 5.5% to 7% of those were observed once. The ten largest clones represent roughly 3.6% of the sample. The same data also went into a second study, on yellow fever vaccine responses in identical twins.

The sequencing input was memory (CD45RO+) T cells sorted from blood. The label giving this sample's cell subset or site can be read as: CD45RO+ enriched T cells. These receptors originate from a woman under 30 in good health.

This clonotype was found a few times. The gene calls are TRBV12-3 or TRBV12-4 and TRBJ2-7; 7 nucleotides line up with TRBD2. The CDR3 sequence is 16 residues long. Trimming at V came to 5 bases and at J to 8 bases, leaving 18 bases not matched to a gene. CDR3 in amino acids: CASSLQTGTKTWKQYF. The CDR3 region has the DNA TGTGCCAGCAGTCTACAGACCGGGACTAAAACCTGGAAGCAGTACTTC.

The rearrangement joins TRBV19 to TRBJ2-1; 14 bases are shared with TRBD2. From germline, CDR1 is LNHDA and CDR2 SQIVND (reference sequence). The junction had 6 bases not matched to a gene; V was cut back by 3 bases and J by 8 bases. The CDR3 length is 16 residues. The CDR3 DNA sequence: TGTGCCAGTAGTATCGGCGGGACTAGCGGGAGCGATGAGCAGTTCTTC. Its translation: CASSIGGTSGSDEQFF.

CDR3 bases: TGTGCCAGCTCACCACCCGGGGCTAGCGGGGAGACCCAGTACTTC. It specifies CASSPPGASGETQYF. This chain links TRBV18 with TRBJ2-5, with TRBD2 matching 8 bases. The germline gives CDR1 KGHSH, CDR2 LQKENI. This CDR3 contains 15 residues. The trim removed 0 bases at V and 5 bases at J, leaving 5 bases unmatched.